This TCR beta chain was sequenced for a study of technical replicates of blood from a handful of donors. This table comes from immunoSEQ multiplex PCR, and its TCRdb copy is limited to in-frame clones, with some not included. The sample lists around 50,000 clones; around 95% were seen once. Trimming cost V 5 bases and J 5 bases, with 15 bases left between them. Germline-derived CDR1 and CDR2 are MDHEN and SYDVKM. This CDR3 spans 14 amino acids. This TCR came from a human donor in good health. The chain recombines TRBV28 with TRBJ2-5; a weak D match, TRBD1 (6 bases). Sequencing input: T cells isolated from PBMCs. This CDR3 is CASSTQGTGETQYF. CDR3 nucleotides: TGTGCCAGCAGTACACAGGGAACTGGGGAGACCCAGTACTTC.